Here is one T cell receptor (beta chain) with its context. The data were produced by immunoSEQ multiplex PCR, yet TCRdb's version contains in-frame clones alone and is incomplete. In the table there are approximately 100,000 clones, around 85% of which are singletons. CDR3 length: 13 amino acids. The V gene's germline CDR1 is SGHRS and CDR2 YFSETQ. The J segment lost 7 bases and the V segment lost 4 bases, leaving 6 bases of the junction unmatched. The source of the sample is a study of blood T cell repertoires in COVID-19. This chain links TRBV5-1 with TRBJ1-2, with 8 bases aligning to TRBD1. This sequence was found in a man in his 70s with active or convalescent COVID-19. Sequencing was carried out using peripheral blood. The DNA of the CDR3 is TGCGCCAGCAGCGTGACAGGGGCTGGTGGCTACACCTTC. It translates to CASSVTGAGGYTF.